This note documents a single T cell receptor beta chain sequence. This sample was taken from a study of cytomegalovirus exposure and HLA in healthy donors. Use of 60 Vbeta and 13 Jbeta primers characterized the PCR. Here immunoSEQ multiplex PCR was the method, and the copy in TCRdb shows in-frame clones only, minus some. The sample has 140,000 to 150,000 clones; 66% are singletons. Per the germline V gene, CDR1 is SQVTM and CDR2 is ANQGSEA. Losses at the gene ends were 5 bases for V and 0 bases for J; bases not matched to a gene: 2. The CDR3 extends over 14 amino acids. The sequence was obtained from a woman aged 60-75 years in good health and CMV-seronegative. This rearrangement joins TRBV29-1 to TRBJ1-4, with 8 bases fitting TRBD1. Sequenced sample: PBMCs. DNA for the CDR3: TGCAGCGTTCAGGACAGGGCAACTAATGAAAAACTGTTTTTT. Translation gives CSVQDRATNEKLFF.